This TCR beta chain was retrieved from a study of identical twins (TCRdb year 2016). Regarding the complete study: To test whether fetal clonotypes persist, this study deep-sequenced TCR alpha and beta repertoires from monozygotic twins, from unrelated adults of various ages, and from cord blood. To rule out contamination, the twin experiments were replicated at different times with different library preparation protocols. Study-wide findings and limitations: In beta out-of-frame sequences, excess twin sharing was weaker, because having fewer shared sequences lowered the signal-to-noise ratio. Fewer insertions were carried by abundant cord blood beta clonotypes, a similar but weaker trend appeared in young adult naive repertoires, and no such trend appeared in memory repertoires. Because the same donors could not be followed over many years, the conclusions depended on cross-sectional statistical analysis. Out-of-frame TCR alpha sharing in monozygotic twins was systematically underestimated by recombination models, whereas sharing between unrelated individuals was in agreement with the recombination models. Compared with coincidental sharing between unrelated individuals, an excess of low generation-probability sequences was observed among out-of-frame TCR alpha sequences shared between twins. Zero-insertion analyses could be partly confounded by invariant T cells such as MAIT and iNKT, though diverse VJ usage argued against such confounding for most clonotypes.

Only healthy Caucasian donors were included. Three pairs of female monozygotic twins, all aged roughly 18 to 29 years, made up the twin cohort. RNA for TCR libraries was isolated from peripheral blood mononuclear cells. Libraries were built with 5' RACE. Sequencing was carried out with an Illumina HiSeq 2000. Template switching introduced a universal primer binding site; the final cDNA contained a unique molecular identifier, enabling accurate counting of TCR cDNA molecules. Specific primers in the conserved constant-segment region were used to synthesize first-strand cDNA for TCR alpha and beta chains. Each cDNA library was double barcoded, with a SMART-Mk sample barcode plus Illumina barcodes, to control for contamination. Two successive PCR steps introduced TruSeq adapter sequences along with Illumina sample barcodes. The Illumina HiSeq platform was used with custom primers to sequence TCR alpha and beta cDNA libraries. As for how the authors treated the data: MiGEC was used to process raw reads and extract unique molecular identifiers, and MiXCR was used to find CDR3 positions. Recombination models were inferred per individual with the repgenHMM and IGoR tools using an EM algorithm. The analysis of shared clonotypes was done with the tcR package in R, with sharing normalized by the product of cloneset sizes. To study raw recombination without the effects of thymic and clonal selection, out-of-frame nonproductive sequences were analyzed. Using fastp at Q25 and MiXCR, TCRdb reprocessed the public reads and kept productive beta chains. Each CDR3 protein appears once, grouped with its most common genes and DNA. It is TCRdb's table, rather than the study itself, that gives the V and J calls and clone size. The sample table contains some 600,000 distinct CDR3 sequences; only one count was recorded for just over 7% of them. Around 1.6% of the sample rests with the top ten.

This clonotype was picked up a small number of times. Its binding antigen is unknown. No qualities accompany the bases; no much larger clone lies one base away. From the cysteine through the phenylalanine, the CDR3 covers 12 amino acids. Only the CDR3 region is kept as DNA, spanning 36 bases read in frame from base 1. Trimming removed 6 bases from V and 7 bases from J, leaving 10 bases between the germline ends. The CDR1 and CDR2 encoded by the germline V gene (reference sequence) are LGHDT and YNNKEL. These same data were also listed under a study on yellow fever vaccine responses in identical twins. The second study's authors report: The T cell response to vaccination in identical twins was reported by the authors to appear partly convergent and partly personalized. Focusing on identical twins, the study followed the T cell clones that responded to the vaccine, and did so with precision.

Sequenced: PBMCs. The chain is assembled from TRBV3-1 and TRBJ2-1; the D gene is possibly TRBD1 or TRBD2, each agreeing over 5 bases. This TCR derives from a woman younger than 35 in good health. The CDR3 corresponds to CASRLEGNEQFF. The DNA is TGTGCCAGCAGACTAGAGGGGAATGAGCAGTTCTTC.